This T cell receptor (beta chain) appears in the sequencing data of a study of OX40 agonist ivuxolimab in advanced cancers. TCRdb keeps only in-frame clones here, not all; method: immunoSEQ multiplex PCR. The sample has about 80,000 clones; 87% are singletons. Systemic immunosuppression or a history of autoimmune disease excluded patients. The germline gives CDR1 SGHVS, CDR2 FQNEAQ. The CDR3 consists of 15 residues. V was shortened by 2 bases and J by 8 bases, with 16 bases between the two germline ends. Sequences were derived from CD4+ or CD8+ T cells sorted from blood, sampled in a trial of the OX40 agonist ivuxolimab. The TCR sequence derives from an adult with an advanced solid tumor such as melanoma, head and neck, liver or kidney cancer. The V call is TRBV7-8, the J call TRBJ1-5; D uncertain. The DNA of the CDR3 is TGTGCCAGCAGCTTAAAGGGAAGCCCCCTGGAGCCCCAGCATTTT. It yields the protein CASSLKGSPLEPQHF. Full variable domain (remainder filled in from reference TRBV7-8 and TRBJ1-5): GAGVSQSPRYKVAKRGQDVALRCDPISGHVSLFWYQQALGQGPEFLTYFQNEAQLDKSGLPSDRFFAERPEGSVSTLKIQRTQQEDSAVYLCASSLKGSPLEPQHFGDGTRLSIL.